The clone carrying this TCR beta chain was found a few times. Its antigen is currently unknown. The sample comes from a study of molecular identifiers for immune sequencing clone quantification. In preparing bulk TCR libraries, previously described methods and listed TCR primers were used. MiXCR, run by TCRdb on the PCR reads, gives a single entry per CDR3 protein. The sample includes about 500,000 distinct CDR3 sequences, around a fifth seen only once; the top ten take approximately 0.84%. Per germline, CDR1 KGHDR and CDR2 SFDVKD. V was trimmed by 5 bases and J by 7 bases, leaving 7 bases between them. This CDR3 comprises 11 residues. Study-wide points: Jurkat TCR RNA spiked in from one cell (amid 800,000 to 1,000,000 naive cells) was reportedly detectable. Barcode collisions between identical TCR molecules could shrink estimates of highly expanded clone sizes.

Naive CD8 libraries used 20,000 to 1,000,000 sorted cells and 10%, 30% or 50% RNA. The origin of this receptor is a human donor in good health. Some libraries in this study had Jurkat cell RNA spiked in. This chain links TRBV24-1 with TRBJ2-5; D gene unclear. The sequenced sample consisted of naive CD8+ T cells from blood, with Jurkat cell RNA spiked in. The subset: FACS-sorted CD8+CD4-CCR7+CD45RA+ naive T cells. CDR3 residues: CATSAGSTQYF. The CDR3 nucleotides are TGTGCCACCAGTGCTGGTTCGACCCAGTACTTC.